This paragraph reports one TCR beta chain. This sample was taken from a study of blood T cell repertoires in COVID-19. Study background: COVID-19 samples from acute and convalescent phases originated in the United States, Italy and Spain.

How the authors handled the data: Nucleated cell counts were estimated from reference gene primer amplification. Profiling relied on immunoSEQ multiplex PCR, and the TCRdb table lists in-frame clones only, not all of them. V, J and clone size are taken as reported in that table, and D and trimming were inferred from the DNA itself. The data hold hundreds of thousands of clones, with roughly nine tenths observed a single time. From germline, CDR1 is MNHEY and CDR2 SVGEGT. V was trimmed by 5 bases and J by 3 bases, leaving 8 bases between them. The CDR3 sequence is 13 residues long. The sequence derives from a man aged 40-49 years with acute or convalescent COVID-19. The sequenced material came from peripheral blood. The rearrangement uses TRBV6-2 or TRBV6-3 and TRBJ1-5; unclear D gene. The CDR3, as DNA: TGTGCCAGCAGTCCGGGATACAATCAGCCCCAGCATTTT. As protein: CASSPGYNQPQHF.